This T cell receptor beta chain was captured in a study of glioma-infiltrating T cells. The study, taken as a whole, reports: Gliomas, especially low-grade, showed above-expected tissue-blood divergence; non-neoplastic patients showed below. CDR3 overlap between tissue and blood was very small.

V lost 6 bases, J lost 1 base, and 1 base stayed unmatched. CDR3 size: 15 residues. CDR1 and CDR2 from the germline V gene are SNHLY and FYNNEI. The iRepertoire nested amplicon-rescue multiplex PCR amplified TCR alpha and beta CDR3s from RNA. Input was about 100-450 ng of tissue mRNA or PBMC total RNA. TCRdb processed the multiplex PCR reads anew with MiXCR; each CDR3 protein has one entry. The sample lists 150,000 to 200,000 distinct CDR3 sequences, approximately 30% occurring once. This clonotype was counted ten times or more. The antigen is undetermined. The V call is TRBV2, the J call TRBJ1-5, with TRBD1 identical over 12 bases. The sequence derives from a human donor with low-grade glioma or glioblastoma, undergoing nonglioma brain surgery, or in good health (not recorded which). The sequenced material came from glioma tissue, nonneoplastic brain tissue, or PBMCs (not recorded which). CDR3 DNA: TGTGCCAGCAGGGGACAGGGGGCAAGCAATCAGCCCCAGCATTTT. This sequence encodes CASRGQGASNQPQHF. The full variable domain, in which reference TRBV2 and TRBJ1-5 provide the parts outside the CDR3, is EPEVTQTPSHQVTQMGQEVILRCVPISNHLYFYWYRQILGQKVEFLVSFYNNEISEKSEIFDDQFSVERPDGSNFTLKIRSTKLEDSAMYFCASRGQGASNQPQHFGDGTRLSIL.